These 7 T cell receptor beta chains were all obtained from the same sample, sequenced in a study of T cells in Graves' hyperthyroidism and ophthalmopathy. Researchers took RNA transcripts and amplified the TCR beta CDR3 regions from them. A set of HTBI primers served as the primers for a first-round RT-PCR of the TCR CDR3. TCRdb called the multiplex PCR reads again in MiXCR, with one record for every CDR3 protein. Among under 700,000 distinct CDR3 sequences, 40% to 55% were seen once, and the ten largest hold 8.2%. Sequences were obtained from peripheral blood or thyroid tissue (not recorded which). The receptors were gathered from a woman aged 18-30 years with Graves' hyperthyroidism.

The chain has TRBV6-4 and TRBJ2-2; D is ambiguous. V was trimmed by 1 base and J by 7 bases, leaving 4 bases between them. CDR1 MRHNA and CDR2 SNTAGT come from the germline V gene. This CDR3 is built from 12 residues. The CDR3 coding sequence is TGTGCCAGCAGTGACTGGTACGGGGAGCTGTTTTTT. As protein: CASSDWYGELFF.

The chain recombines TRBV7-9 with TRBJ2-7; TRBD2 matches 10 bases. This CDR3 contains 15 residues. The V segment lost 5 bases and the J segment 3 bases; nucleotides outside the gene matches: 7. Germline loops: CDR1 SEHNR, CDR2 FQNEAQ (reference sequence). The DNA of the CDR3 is TGTGCCAGCAGCCTGGTACTAGCGGGGTTCTACGAGCAGTACTTC. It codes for CASSLVLAGFYEQYF.

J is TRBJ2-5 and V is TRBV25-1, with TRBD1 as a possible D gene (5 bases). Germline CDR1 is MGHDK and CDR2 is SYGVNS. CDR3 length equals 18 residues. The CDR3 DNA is TGTGGCCAGGCACACCAGTGTGGCCTTTTGGGGCCGGGAGAGACCCAGTACTTC. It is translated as CGQAHQCGLLGPGETQYF.

Written as DNA, the CDR3 is TGTGCCAGTAGTATGACTGAAAATCAGCCCCAGCATTTT. Translating gives CASSMTENQPQHF. The chain uses TRBV19 and TRBJ1-5; no definite D call. CDR1 and CDR2 from the germline V gene are LNHDA and SQIVND (reference sequence). This CDR3 spans 13 amino acids. Deletions cut 3 bases from V and 4 bases from J, with 7 bases between.

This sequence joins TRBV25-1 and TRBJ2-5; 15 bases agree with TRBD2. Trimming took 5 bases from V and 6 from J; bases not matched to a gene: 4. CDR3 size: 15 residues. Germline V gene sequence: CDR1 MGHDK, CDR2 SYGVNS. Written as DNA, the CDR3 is TGTGCCAGCAGTATCGGGACTAGCGGGAGGAAGACCCAGTACTTC. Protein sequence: CASSIGTSGRKTQYF.

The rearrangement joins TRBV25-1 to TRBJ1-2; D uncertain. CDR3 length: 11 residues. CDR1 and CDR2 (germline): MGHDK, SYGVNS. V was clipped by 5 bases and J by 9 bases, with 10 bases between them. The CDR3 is CASSYQNRYTF. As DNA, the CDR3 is TGTGCCAGCAGTTATCAAAACCGCTACACCTTC.

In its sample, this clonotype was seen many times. The CDR3 nucleotides read TGTGCCAGCAGCTCCGGGACGGACTATGGCTACACCTTC. Protein: CASSSGTDYGYTF. The chain has TRBV7-2 and TRBJ1-2; D possibly corresponds to TRBD1 (5 bases). V was cut by 4 bases and J by 3 bases, with 9 bases left in between. The CDR3 totals 13 residues. The germline gives CDR1 SGHTA, CDR2 FQGNSA.